This TCR beta chain was identified in a study of Ad26.COV2.S vaccination and SARS-CoV-2 variants. Study at large: The study gave Ad26.COV2.S intramuscularly, once or twice 56 days apart. General study results and limits: Compared with placebo recipients, vaccine recipients had higher spike-specific TCR breadth.

Notes on this clone: Its antigen remains unknown.

The treatment: some 20 received Ad26.COV2.S at low or high dose, single or two shots; five or six received placebo; per-sample allocation not given. Samples came from day 63 after the first vaccine or placebo injection. Using immunoSEQ multiplex PCR, the repertoire was profiled, and TCRdb retains in-frame clones only, with some absent. Of about 390,000 clones listed, roughly 90% are singletons. This material consisted of peripheral blood, taken in a trial of Ad26.COV2.S vaccine versus placebo. This TCR was sampled from a person aged 18-60 years who received the Ad26.COV2.S COVID-19 vaccine or a placebo.

CDR3 sequence: CASSKVRGSYEQYF. The CDR3, as DNA: TGTGCCAGCAGCAAAGTCAGGGGTAGCTACGAGCAGTACTTC. The V gene is TRBV21-1, the J gene TRBJ2-7; whether TRBD1, the table's D call, matches the DNA was not checked. TRBV21-1 constitutes a pseudogene. This CDR3 spans 14 amino acids.